The clone carrying this TCR beta chain was counted only a few times. These data originate in a study of blood T cells in healthy people across ages. Overall study context: For every two T cells, template switching captured about one barcoded beta molecule.

Together with a sample-barcoded 5' primer, a J-beta primer mix was included in a second PCR lasting roughly 6 to 12 cycles. MiXCR was run by TCRdb on the 5' RACE reads, yielding one entry per CDR3 protein. The repertoire holds more than 450,000 distinct CDR3 sequences, roughly a quarter seen once, with 3% to 4% in the top ten. The draw of peripheral blood yielded approximately 11 milliliters from each donor. These sequences were also reported in another study, on T cells of mothers and their children. That paper states: In each mother, TCR beta CDR3 reads exceeded 9 million; in each child, they numbered a few million.

The TCR comes from a boy between 2 and 10 years old in good health. Source material: blood.

The CDR3 DNA reads as TGTGCCAGCAAAAGGGCGGGAGCCCCCAATGAGCAGTTCTTC. Translating it yields CASKRAGAPNEQFF. This chain uses TRBV6-5 with TRBJ2-1; TRBD2 matches at 7 bases. This CDR3 comprises 14 residues. Losses at the gene ends were 7 bases for V and 6 bases for J; bases not matched to a gene: 9. Germline V gene lookup returns CDR1 MNHEY and CDR2 SVGAGI.